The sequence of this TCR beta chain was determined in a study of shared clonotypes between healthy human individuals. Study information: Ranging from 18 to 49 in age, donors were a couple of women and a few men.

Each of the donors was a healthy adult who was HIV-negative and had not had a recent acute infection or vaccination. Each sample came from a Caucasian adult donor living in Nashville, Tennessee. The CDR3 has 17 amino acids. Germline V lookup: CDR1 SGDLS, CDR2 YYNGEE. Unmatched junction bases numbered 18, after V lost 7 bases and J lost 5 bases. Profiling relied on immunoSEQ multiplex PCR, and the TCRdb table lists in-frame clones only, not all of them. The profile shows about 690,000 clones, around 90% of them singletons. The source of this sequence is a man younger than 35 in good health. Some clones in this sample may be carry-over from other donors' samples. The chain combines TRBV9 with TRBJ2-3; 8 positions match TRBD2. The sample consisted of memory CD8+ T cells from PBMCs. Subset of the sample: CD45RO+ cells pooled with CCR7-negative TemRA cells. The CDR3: CASSVTEREFLVDTQYF. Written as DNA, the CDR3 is TGTGCCAGCTCAGTAACGGAGCGGGAGTTCTTGGTAGATACGCAGTATTTT.